The 31 T cell receptor beta chains below all came from one sample that was sequenced in a study of T-cell reconstitution after alpha-beta-depleted transplantation in children. Preparation of the TCRbeta library involved a method that used unique molecular identifiers. TCRdb processed the PCR reads anew with MiXCR; each CDR3 protein has one entry. The sample shows 300,000 to 400,000 distinct CDR3 sequences, 10% to 15% of them seen only once. This specimen was PBMCs, taken from the stem cell graft. All receptors derive from a human donor who donated a stem cell graft to a child with Fanconi anemia.

This clonotype was observed a handful of times. The chain is built from TRBV4-2 and TRBJ1-3; no clear D. Per germline, CDR1 LGHNA and CDR2 YNFKEQ. The CDR3 contains 15 residues. The V gene lost 4 bases and the J gene lost 2 bases, with 12 bases spanning the gap. CDR3 protein: CASSPQDGTGNTIYF. CDR3 bases: TGTGCCAGCAGCCCCCAAGACGGGACTGGAAACACCATATATTTT.

The rearrangement joins TRBV15 to TRBJ1-5, with D perhaps TRBD1 (5 bases). The V gene lost 3 bases and the J gene lost 4 bases, with 13 bases spanning the gap. Germline CDR1 and CDR2: LNHNV and YYDKDF (reference sequence). The CDR3 spans 15 residues. For the CDR3, the DNA is TGTGCCACCAGCAGCGCCGGGACGGTTAATCAGCCCCAGCATTTT. Translated: CATSSAGTVNQPQHF.

The chain recombines TRBV28 with TRBJ2-3; D perhaps matches TRBD1 (7 bases). V lost 8 bases, J lost 3 bases, and 30 bases lay in between. Germline V CDR1 and CDR2: MDHEN, SYDVKM. The CDR3 consists of 19 residues. DNA of the CDR3: TGTGCCAGCTCGACCTGGACTACAGATACAGGGGAAGTGACAGATACGCAGTATTTT. It specifies CASSTWTTDTGEVTDTQYF.

V usage is TRBV9 and J usage is TRBJ2-3; a weak D match, TRBD2 (5 bases). V dropped 0 bases and J dropped 0 bases, with 14 bases sitting between them. Per the germline V gene, CDR1 is SGDLS and CDR2 is YYNGEE. The CDR3 covers 17 residues. The CDR3 is CASSVGRSGRSTDTQYF. Written as DNA, the CDR3 is TGTGCCAGCAGCGTAGGACGCAGCGGCCGAAGCACAGATACGCAGTATTTT.

This clonotype has only one observation. V usage is TRBV7-9 and J usage is TRBJ2-3; D gene unclear. This CDR3 is built from 15 residues. Between the trimmed V and J ends, which lost 3 bases and 0 bases, there was a span of 10 bases. Germline V gives CDR1 SEHNR, CDR2 FQNEAQ (reference sequence). CDR3 nucleotide sequence: TGTGCCAGCAGCTTTTTGGCGGCTAGCACAGATACGCAGTATTTT. Protein sequence: CASSFLAASTDTQYF.

This rearrangement joins TRBV7-2 to TRBJ2-1; D is possibly TRBD1 (5 bases). Germline V CDR1 and CDR2: SGHTA, FQGNSA. V dropped 5 bases and J dropped 5 bases, with 16 bases sitting between them. The CDR3 totals 15 residues. The CDR3 sequence: CASSHPPDNHNEQFF. As DNA, the CDR3 is TGTGCCAGCAGCCACCCCCCGGACAACCACAATGAGCAGTTCTTC.

The chain joins TRBV5-1 to TRBJ1-2; 11 bases are shared with TRBD1. This CDR3 comprises 16 residues. The germline gives CDR1 SGHRS, CDR2 YFSETQ. J gave up 7 bases and V 0 bases, and 8 bases lay outside the gene matches. The CDR3 nucleotides read TGCGCCAGCAGCTTGGAACCCGGGACAGGGGGGTCTGGCTACACCTTC. Translation gives CASSLEPGTGGSGYTF. Complete variable domain (other parts from reference TRBV5-1 and TRBJ1-2): KAGVTQTPRYLIKTRGQQVTLSCSPISGHRSVSWYQQTPGQGLQFLFEYFSETQRNKGNFPGRFSGRQFSNSRSEMNVSTLELGDSALYLCASSLEPGTGGSGYTFGSGTRLTVV.

This clonotype was counted only a few times. The J gene is TRBJ2-1, the V gene TRBV5-4; tentatively, D is TRBD2 (6 bases). Trimming took off 4 bases at V and 7 bases at J, with 12 bases between the two ends. Germline loops: CDR1 SGHNT, CDR2 YYREEE (reference sequence). The CDR3 is 13 residues long. CDR3 amino acids: CASSTQGGNEQFF. The CDR3 DNA sequence: TGTGCCAGCAGCACTCAGGGAGGAAATGAGCAGTTCTTC.

The CDR3, as DNA: TGCAGCGTGGGACTAGCGGGGGGATTGGAGACCCAGTACTTC. Its protein is CSVGLAGGLETQYF. The rearrangement links TRBV29-1 to TRBJ2-5; 15 bases agree with TRBD2. The germline V gene encodes CDR1 SQVTM and CDR2 ANQGSEA. The length of the CDR3 is 14 residues. Germline trimming cut 6 bases from V and 5 bases from J; bases unmatched to any gene: 4.

The CDR3 region has the DNA TGTGCCAGCAGTGGAGCAGGAAACTATGGCTACACCTTC. It specifies CASSGAGNYGYTF. V usage is TRBV25-1 and J usage is TRBJ1-2; D gene ambiguous. Germline CDR1 reads MGHDK; CDR2 reads SYGVNS. The CDR3 is made up of 13 amino acids. Trimming pared 4 bases from V and 2 bases from J, leaving 8 bases between.

J is TRBJ2-1 and V is TRBV20-1; no definite D call. Germline V lookup: CDR1 DFQATT, CDR2 SNEGSKA (reference sequence). This CDR3 region has 13 residues. The CDR3 loop reads CRAAVSSYNEQFF. For the CDR3, the DNA is TGCAGAGCAGCAGTTTCCTCCTACAATGAGCAGTTCTTC.

There are a few counts of this clonotype. This rearrangement joins TRBV2 to TRBJ2-2; no clear D gene. Germline V gene lookup returns CDR1 SNHLY and CDR2 FYNNEI. The CDR3 is 15 amino acids. Trimming removed 3 bases from V and 4 bases from J, with 12 bases in between. CDR3 loop: CASSEMEWSTGELFF. In DNA, the CDR3 is TGTGCCAGCAGTGAGATGGAATGGAGCACCGGGGAGCTGTTTTTT. Full variable domain (rest looked up from reference TRBV2 and TRBJ2-2): EPEVTQTPSHQVTQMGQEVILRCVPISNHLYFYWYRQILGQKVEFLVSFYNNEISEKSEIFDDQFSVERPDGSNFTLKIRSTKLEDSAMYFCASSEMEWSTGELFFGEGSRLTVL.

V gene TRBV20-1 combines with J gene TRBJ1-4; a possible D gene is TRBD1 (5 bases). With 6 bases removed from V and 4 bases from J, the gap between germline ends came to 6 bases. From germline, CDR1 is DFQATT and CDR2 SNEGSKA (reference sequence). The CDR3 runs 11 residues. The CDR3: CSADSNEKLFF. The CDR3 bases are TGCAGTGCCGACAGTAATGAAAAACTGTTTTTT.

This clonotype was recorded at least ten times. This chain uses TRBV12-3 or TRBV12-4 with TRBJ2-3; the D is unclear. V shed 3 bases and J shed 0 bases, with 10 bases lying between them. This CDR3 contains 15 residues. The CDR3 DNA reads TGTGCCAGCAGTTTTGGTCGTCTCAGCACAGATACGCAGTATTTT. As protein: CASSFGRLSTDTQYF.

The table lists this clonotype with many counts. The chain couples TRBV5-1 to TRBJ2-3; 9 nucleotides agree with TRBD1. The length of the CDR3 is 14 residues. Trimming removed 2 bases from V and 6 bases from J; junction bases left unmatched: 4. From germline, CDR1 is SGHRS and CDR2 YFSETQ. The CDR3 bases are TGCGCCAGCAGCTTAGGGACAGGGTCGGATACGCAGTATTTT. Translating it yields CASSLGTGSDTQYF. The complete variable domain, with remaining parts taken from reference TRBV5-1 and TRBJ2-3, reads KAGVTQTPRYLIKTRGQQVTLSCSPISGHRSVSWYQQTPGQGLQFLFEYFSETQRNKGNFPGRFSGRQFSNSRSEMNVSTLELGDSALYLCASSLGTGSDTQYFGPGTRLTVL.

A few counts support this clonotype. The chain employs TRBV6-1 and TRBJ1-1; TRBD1 might be the D (5 bases). The CDR3 is made up of 13 amino acids. Germline loops: CDR1 MNHNS, CDR2 SASEGT. Trimming took 7 bases from V and 5 from J, leaving 14 bases between them. DNA of the CDR3: TGTGCCAGCATGGGCCAGGGAGGGACTGAAGCTTTCTTT. Its protein is CASMGQGGTEAFF.

This clonotype was counted many times. The V and J genes are TRBV29-1 and TRBJ2-3; D gene uncertain. This CDR3 contains 11 residues. Trimming shortened V by 6 bases and J by 0 bases, and 4 bases separated the two germline ends. Germline V gene sequence: CDR1 SQVTM, CDR2 ANQGSEA. The DNA for the CDR3 is TGCAGCGTCGGCAGCACAGATACGCAGTATTTT. Its translation: CSVGSTDTQYF.

This clonotype appeared a few times. The CDR3 spells CSITYNEQFF. CDR3 bases: TGCAGCATTACCTACAATGAGCAGTTCTTC. V and J are TRBV20-1 and TRBJ2-1; D gene uncertain. The CDR3 runs 10 residues. Germline CDR1 and CDR2: DFQATT and SNEGSKA (reference sequence).

The V gene is TRBV7-9, the J gene TRBJ1-2; D ambiguous. The CDR3 extends over 17 amino acids. The germline V gene encodes CDR1 SEHNR and CDR2 FQNEAQ (reference sequence). The ends were cut back, 5 bases at V and 0 bases at J, with 19 bases in the middle. The CDR3 sequence: CASSTLRDGDPNYGYTF. The CDR3 DNA follows: TGTGCCAGCAGCACCCTTCGAGACGGCGACCCTAACTATGGCTACACCTTC.

The rearrangement uses TRBV7-2 and TRBJ1-6; unclear D gene. The CDR3 contains 14 residues. Between the trimmed V and J ends, which lost 1 base and 6 bases, there was a span of 7 bases. In germline, CDR1 is SGHTA, CDR2 FQGNSA. The CDR3 DNA sequence: TGTGCCAGCAGCTTAGGCACGCCTAATTCACCCCTCCACTTT. Translating it yields CASSLGTPNSPLHF. Looking up the rest from reference TRBV7-2 and TRBJ1-6 gives the full variable domain: GAGVSQSPSNKVTEKGKDVELRCDPISGHTALYWYRQSLGQGLEFLIYFQGNSAPDKSGLPSDRFSAERTGGSVSTLTIQRTQQEDSAVYLCASSLGTPNSPLHFGNGTRLTVT.

This clonotype has a handful of counts. The chain recombines TRBV5-5 with TRBJ2-5; 7 bases are shared with TRBD2. The CDR3 runs 14 residues. With V trimmed by 4 bases and J by 2 bases, 5 bases remained unmatched. Germline V gene data show CDR1 as SGHKS and CDR2 as YYEKEE (reference sequence). CDR3 nucleotides: TGTGCCAGCAGCCCGGGGACTAATCAAGAGACCCAGTACTTC. This gives the protein CASSPGTNQETQYF. The variable domain in full, completed from reference TRBV5-5 and TRBJ2-5, reads DAGVTQSPTHLIKTRGQQVTLRCSPISGHKSVSWYQQVLGQGPQFIFQYYEKEERGRGNFPDRFSARQFPNYSSELNVNALLLGDSALYLCASSPGTNQETQYFGPGTRLLVL.

The V and J genes are TRBV5-1 and TRBJ1-6, with unresolved D. This CDR3 is built from 13 residues. Germline V gene data show CDR1 as SGHRS and CDR2 as YFSETQ. Trimming left V 0 bases short and J 8 bases short, with 6 bases between. The CDR3 DNA reads TGCGCCAGCAGCTTGGAGCAGGATTCACCCCTCCACTTT. This translates into CASSLEQDSPLHF.

The J gene is TRBJ1-1, the V gene TRBV9; D gene ambiguous. V gave up 0 bases and J gave up 6 bases, with 15 bases separating them. This CDR3 is built from 15 residues. Looked up from germline, CDR1 is SGDLS and CDR2 is YYNGEE. The CDR3 DNA reads TGTGCCAGCAGCGTAGGGGGATGGAACCCTGCTGAAGCTTTCTTT. Translated: CASSVGGWNPAEAFF.

This clonotype appeared many times. This chain links TRBV25-1 with TRBJ1-1; D not resolved. This CDR3 has 11 residues. V was shortened by 2 bases and J by 2 bases, with 0 bases between the two germline ends. The germline V gene has CDR1 MGHDK and CDR2 SYGVNS. In DNA, the CDR3 is TGTGCCAGCAGTGAAAACACTGAAGCTTTCTTT. This codes for CASSENTEAFF.

This chain uses TRBV30 with TRBJ2-3; no firm D call. Per the germline V gene, CDR1 is GTSNPN and CDR2 is SVGIG (reference sequence). Trimming left V 5 bases short and J 10 bases short, with 13 bases between. CDR3 length equals 11 residues. The CDR3 DNA reads TGTGCCTGGGAGAAGCCCGGATCGCAGTATTTT. Amino acid sequence: CAWEKPGSQYF.

This clonotype was detected only a few times. The gene calls are TRBV6-1 and TRBJ1-2; the match to TRBD1 covers 11 bases. CDR3 length: 15 residues. In germline, CDR1 is MNHNS, CDR2 SASEGT. V trimming: 4 bases; J trimming: 4 bases; junction bases outside the gene matches: 5. The CDR3 reads CASSADRGLTYGYTF. The CDR3, as DNA: TGTGCCAGCAGTGCGGACAGGGGGCTCACCTATGGCTACACCTTC.

The V and J genes are TRBV4-2 and TRBJ2-1; maybe TRBD1 (5 bases). The CDR3 is made up of 13 amino acids. Germline lookup yields CDR1 LGHNA and CDR2 YNFKEQ. V was cut by 3 bases and J by 8 bases, with 11 bases left in between. The CDR3 bases are TGTGCCAGCAGCCAGGACATGATAGATGAGCAGTTCTTC. Encoded protein: CASSQDMIDEQFF.

Only a few counts were recorded for this clonotype. This chain uses TRBV27 with TRBJ2-3; D unresolved. The CDR3 runs 14 residues. The germline V and J ends were trimmed by 6 bases and 4 bases, with 14 bases remaining between them. CDR1 and CDR2 from the germline V gene are MNHEY and SMNVEV (reference sequence). The CDR3, as DNA: TGTGCCAGCAGAATCTACTTCACCTCAGATACGCAGTATTTT. As protein: CASRIYFTSDTQYF.

V usage is TRBV2 and J usage is TRBJ2-2, with 7 bases that match TRBD1. Germline CDR1 reads SNHLY; CDR2 reads FYNNEI. This CDR3 is built from 14 residues. Trimming at V came to 8 bases and at J to 4 bases, leaving 7 bases not matched to a gene. As DNA, the CDR3 is TGTGCCAGCGCTAGGGGGCGCGGCACCGGGGAGCTGTTTTTT. It encodes CASARGRGTGELFF.

This chain connects TRBV18 to TRBJ2-7, with unresolved D. CDR1 is KGHSH and CDR2 is LQKENI in the germline V gene. The V and J ends lost 5 bases and 0 bases respectively, with 14 bases between them. The CDR3 is 15 residues long. CDR3 coding DNA: TGTGCCAGCTCAAAGGACCCTTACAGCTCCTACGAGCAGTACGTC. As protein: CASSKDPYSSYEQYV.

A few counts support this clonotype. The chain recombines TRBV5-5 with TRBJ1-4; D is uncertain. The CDR3 totals 14 residues. V was cut by 1 base and J by 4 bases, with 8 bases left in between. Germline V gene sequence: CDR1 SGHKS, CDR2 YYEKEE (reference sequence). The CDR3 sequence: CASSLPRINEKLFF. For the CDR3, the DNA is TGTGCCAGCAGCTTGCCCCGGATTAATGAAAAACTGTTTTTT.